This T cell receptor beta chain was recorded in a study of blood T cell repertoires in COVID-19. Data came from immunoSEQ multiplex PCR; TCRdb stores just in-frame clones and leaves some out. Of around 160,000 clones detected, around 80% appear once; the ten largest clones hold roughly 9.6%. CDR1 is SGHNT, CDR2 YENEEA, per germline. The trim removed 5 bases at V and 8 bases at J, leaving 15 bases unmatched. This CDR3 contains 17 residues. The V gene is TRBV11-3, the J gene TRBJ2-2; 9 nucleotides agree with TRBD1. Sequenced sample: PBMCs or T cells enriched from blood (not recorded which). This clonotype originated in a man aged 50-59 years who had recovered from COVID-19. CDR3 sequence reads: CASSLSPGTGKPGELFF. CDR3 sequence (DNA): TGTGCCAGCAGCCTGAGCCCCGGGACAGGGAAACCAGGGGAGCTGTTTTTT. The complete variable domain, with remaining parts taken from reference TRBV11-3 and TRBJ2-2, reads EAGVVQSPRYKIIEKKQPVAFWCNPISGHNTLYWYLQNLGQGPELLIRYENEEAVDDSQLPKDRFSAERLKGVDSTLKIQPAELGDSAVYLCASSLSPGTGKPGELFFGEGSRLTVL.